Listed below are T cell receptor beta chains from one sample, sequenced in a study of T cell responses to AZD1222 COVID-19 vaccine. Method: immunoSEQ multiplex PCR; TCRdb's copy keeps in-frame clones and lacks some. The data contain 140,000 to 150,000 clones, about 94% of them singletons. The source was peripheral blood, collected on day 0 of AZD1222 vaccination. The receptor set was obtained from an adult in good health. The conserved cysteine and the conserved F or W are not part of the CDR3 here. For some rows the clone size is stated as once, few or many, or as a class when expanded; others skip it.

TRBJ2-1,NA,TRBV6-5,ASMVLSSYNEQF
TRBJ2-7,NA,TRBV2,ASSLSGGSSYEQY
TRBJ2-3,NA,TRBV10-3,AISEDRTDTQY
TRBJ2-7,NA,TRBV5-1,ASSPTSREQY
TRBJ2-5,NA,TRBV4-1,ASSQEGSGRARETQY
TRBJ2-3,NA,TRBV30,AWSVGGGNTDTQY
TRBJ1-6,NA,TRBV3-1/TRBV3-2,ASSQEPQGVGSPLH
TRBJ1-4,NA,TRBV19,ASAQGTGDEKLF
TRBJ2-7,NA,TRBV19,ASARANSYEQY
TRBJ1-1,NA,TRBV5-1,ASSRRQGKDTEAF
TRBJ1-1,once,TRBV6-5,ASSYPDSNTEAF
TRBJ1-2,NA,TRBV7-2,ASSLVGGAGYGYT
TRBJ2-7,few,TRBV5-1,ASSLSGADGYEQY
TRBJ1-2,NA,TRBV20-1,SAGTEYGYT
TRBJ1-2,once,TRBV29-1,SVEGTGNYGYT
TRBJ1-1,NA,TRBV9,ASSETGLNTEAF
TRBJ1-2,NA,TRBV5-5,ASSLSRYNYGYT
TRBJ1-2,once,TRBV29-1,SAVGDRPNYGYT
TRBJ1-1,NA,TRBV19,ASSMGRENTEAF
TRBJ2-1,once,TRBV18,ASSPVSSSYNEQF
TRBJ2-3,NA,TRBV10-3,AISGTVVTDTQY
TRBJ1-2,NA,TRBV2,ASSQRGGFGNYGYT
TRBJ1-2,NA,TRBV9,ASSRETGSYGYT
TRBJ2-7,once,TRBV5-1,ASSLAVRSIGYEQY
TRBJ1-4,NA,TRBV27,ASSLRDSYNEKLF
TRBJ2-5,NA,TRBV4-1,ASSQWAQETQY
TRBJ1-4,NA,TRBV19,ASSMWQNEKLF
TRBJ1-5,NA,TRBV27,ASSFRAYSKPQH
TRBJ1-2,once,TRBV4-1,ASSQGGQGASYGYT
TRBJ2-5,NA,TRBV2,ASTGAEETQY
TRBJ1-5,NA,TRBV18,ASSRTSGNQPQH
TRBJ2-1,NA,TRBV18,ASSPAGIPAGEQF
TRBJ1-5,NA,TRBV3-1/TRBV3-2,ASSSGTGDNQPQH
TRBJ2-7,medium-sized,TRBV6-2/TRBV6-3,ASSYSILGGEQY
TRBJ2-1,NA,TRBV2,ANQPLGLAHNEQF
TRBJ2-1,NA,TRBV5-1,ASSPQLAVYNEQF
TRBJ2-3,NA,TRBV4-1,ASSQDVPIQGRADTQY
TRBJ2-1,NA,TRBV9,ASSPSPGLVGNEQF
TRBJ2-7,once,TRBV10-1,ASSPRTGGYEQY
TRBJ2-1,NA,TRBV15,ATSRSSGSYNEQF
TRBJ1-5,few,TRBV30,AWSVGHQAQPQH
TRBJ2-1,NA,TRBV5-1,ASRELAGHNEQF
TRBJ1-1,NA,TRBV5-1,ASSAPLGGFTEAF
TRBJ2-6,NA,TRBV3-1/TRBV3-2,ASSQDQVNVLT
TRBJ2-7,NA,TRBV11-3,ASSHGRGYEQY
TRBJ1-3,NA,TRBV14,ASSRRGPGNTIY
TRBJ2-1,NA,TRBV2,ASSRSSVEPYNEQF
TRBJ1-1,NA,TRBV3-1/TRBV3-2,ASSQDPGDTEAF
TRBJ2-1,NA,TRBV6-5,ASSLTFGRDREQF
TRBJ1-2,NA,TRBV6-1,ASSEPGGYGYT
TRBJ2-1,NA,TRBV12-3/TRBV12-4,ASSQLAYEQF
TRBJ2-1,NA,TRBV7-9,ASSLGWNNEQF
TRBJ2-1,NA,TRBV10-3,AISESMDRGNEQF